The 2 T cell receptor beta chains in this list originate from one sample, sequenced in a study of graft-versus-host responses after intestinal transplantation. No antigen has been assigned to these receptors. Sequencing used immunoSEQ multiplex PCR; TCRdb keeps in-frame clones, though not all of them. Here the sample spans some 90,000 clones, over 80% being singletons. The source was unstimulated CD8+ T cells sorted from spleen or lymph node cells, collected before intestinal transplant. The receptors shown here come from a human donor who received an intestinal transplant.

CDR3 loop: CASSETGLAAYEQYF. CDR3 coding DNA: TGCGCCAGCAGTGAGACAGGACTAGCGGCCTACGAGCAGTACTTC. The gene calls are TRBV10-2 and TRBJ2-7; 10 bases map to TRBD2. This CDR3 contains 15 residues. Germline lookup yields CDR1 WSHSY and CDR2 SAAADI. V shed 2 bases, J shed 2 bases, and the junction held 3 bases outside the gene matches.

V gene TRBV30 combines with J gene TRBJ1-1; perhaps TRBD1 as D (6 bases). Germline CDR1 reads GTSNPN; CDR2 reads SVGIG (reference sequence). Trimming stripped 1 base from V and 8 bases from J, with 8 bases between. CDR3 length: 11 residues. CDR3 amino acids: CAWSADREAFF. CDR3 DNA sequence: TGTGCCTGGAGTGCGGACAGAGAAGCTTTCTTT.